This is a list of T cell receptor beta chains from one sample in a study of cytomegalovirus exposure and HLA in healthy donors. Produced via immunoSEQ multiplex PCR; TCRdb's table is partial and in-frame only. Of some 91,000 clones in the sample, roughly 86% were seen once. The sequencing input was PBMCs. These receptors were collected from a man aged 25 to 40 in good health and CMV-seropositive. CDR3s include the opening cysteine and the closing phenylalanine or tryptophan. Each record gives: clone size, J gene, V gene, D gene, CDR3 DNA, CDR3 protein. D genes are given only for firm matches. Size is stated for part of the rows, as once, few or many counts, or as a class when the clone is expanded.

clone_size: few; j_call: TRBJ2-1; v_call: TRBV4-2; d_call: TRBD1; cdr3_nt: TGTGCCAGCAGCGCGGGACAGGCGTGGTTCTTC; cdr3_aa: CASSAGQAWFF
clone_size: .; j_call: TRBJ2-2; v_call: TRBV28; d_call: TRBD2; cdr3_nt: TGTGCCTGCGGGAGGGCCGCCACCGGGGAGCTGTTTTTT; cdr3_aa: CACGRAATGELFF
clone_size: .; j_call: TRBJ2-1; v_call: TRBV9; d_call: TRBD1; cdr3_nt: TGTGCCAGCAGCGCCAAAACAGGGGGCCTTTACAATGAGCAGTTCTTC; cdr3_aa: CASSAKTGGLYNEQFF
clone_size: .; j_call: TRBJ2-1; v_call: TRBV5-1; d_call: TRBD2; cdr3_nt: TGCGCCAGCAGCTCCTATAGCGGGAGAAATGAGCAGTTCTTC; cdr3_aa: CASSSYSGRNEQFF
clone_size: .; j_call: TRBJ1-2; v_call: TRBV27; d_call: .; cdr3_nt: TGTGCCAGCAGTTTGGCGGGCCCCGGGCCGCCTAACTATGGCTACACCTTC; cdr3_aa: CASSLAGPGPPNYGYTF
clone_size: .; j_call: TRBJ1-5; v_call: TRBV7-2; d_call: .; cdr3_nt: TGTGCCAGCAGCTTGGGGCGGGGTGCTTTTGGCAATCAGCCCCAGCATTTT; cdr3_aa: CASSLGRGAFGNQPQHF
clone_size: .; j_call: TRBJ2-7; v_call: TRBV15; d_call: TRBD2; cdr3_nt: TGTGCCACCAGCGAGGGACTAGCGGGACACGAGCAGTACTTC; cdr3_aa: CATSEGLAGHEQYF
clone_size: once; j_call: TRBJ1-5; v_call: TRBV28; d_call: TRBD1; cdr3_nt: TGTGCCAGCAGTCCCGGGACAGGGACGGGTCGGGGCAATCAGCCCCAGCATTTT; cdr3_aa: CASSPGTGTGRGNQPQHF
clone_size: once; j_call: TRBJ2-3; v_call: TRBV28; d_call: TRBD2; cdr3_nt: TGTGCCAGCAGTTCTAGCGGGAGTTGGGCAGATACGCAGTATTTT; cdr3_aa: CASSSSGSWADTQYF
clone_size: .; j_call: TRBJ2-2; v_call: TRBV11-3; d_call: TRBD1; cdr3_nt: TGTGCCAGCAGCCAAGACAGGGGGATTAGCACCGGGGAGCTGTTTTTT; cdr3_aa: CASSQDRGISTGELFF
clone_size: .; j_call: TRBJ1-1; v_call: TRBV5-4; d_call: TRBD1; cdr3_nt: TGTGCCAGCAGCTTGAACAGGGGCCGTCCCACTGAAGCTTTCTTT; cdr3_aa: CASSLNRGRPTEAFF
clone_size: .; j_call: TRBJ2-6; v_call: TRBV6-6; d_call: .; cdr3_nt: TGTGCCAGCAGTTACCAACCCGCCCAGGGGGCCAACGTCCTGACTTTC; cdr3_aa: CASSYQPAQGANVLTF
clone_size: .; j_call: TRBJ2-1; v_call: TRBV7-9; d_call: TRBD2; cdr3_nt: TGTGCCAGCAGCTTGCGCAGCGGGAGTGGAAATGAGCAGTTCTTC; cdr3_aa: CASSLRSGSGNEQFF
clone_size: .; j_call: TRBJ2-7; v_call: TRBV5-1; d_call: TRBD1; cdr3_nt: TGCGCCAGCAGCTTGGAAGGGGGCAAAGTCTACGAGCAGTACTTC; cdr3_aa: CASSLEGGKVYEQYF
clone_size: .; j_call: TRBJ1-5; v_call: TRBV19; d_call: .; cdr3_nt: TGTGCCAGTAGTATCGGCAGGGAATATCAGCCCCAGCATTTT; cdr3_aa: CASSIGREYQPQHF
clone_size: .; j_call: TRBJ2-7; v_call: TRBV14; d_call: TRBD2; cdr3_nt: TGTGCCAGCAGCCAAGCTAGCGGGATCGTCTACGAGCAGTACTTC; cdr3_aa: CASSQASGIVYEQYF
clone_size: .; j_call: TRBJ1-5; v_call: TRBV19; d_call: TRBD1; cdr3_nt: TGTGCCAGTAGTCTCACCGGGACAGATAATCAGCCCCAGCATTTT; cdr3_aa: CASSLTGTDNQPQHF
clone_size: .; j_call: TRBJ2-2; v_call: TRBV11-2; d_call: TRBD1; cdr3_nt: TGTGCCAGCAGCTCCCGGGACAGGGTGAGCGGGGAGCTGTTTTTT; cdr3_aa: CASSSRDRVSGELFF
clone_size: .; j_call: TRBJ1-3; v_call: TRBV5-4; d_call: .; cdr3_nt: TGTGCCAGCAGCTTGGCCGGGGGATTTGGAAACACCATATATTTT; cdr3_aa: CASSLAGGFGNTIYF
clone_size: few; j_call: TRBJ2-2; v_call: TRBV4-1; d_call: TRBD1; cdr3_nt: TGCGCCAGCAGCCTCGTCGGCGGGACAGGGTTCACCGGGGAGCTGTTTTTT; cdr3_aa: CASSLVGGTGFTGELFF
clone_size: .; j_call: TRBJ2-3; v_call: TRBV6-5; d_call: .; cdr3_nt: TGTGCCAGCAGTTACCGGGACAACACAGATACGCAGTATTTT; cdr3_aa: CASSYRDNTDTQYF
clone_size: .; j_call: TRBJ1-2; v_call: TRBV5-6; d_call: .; cdr3_nt: TGTGCCAGCAGCCCGTCGGGATATGGCTACACCTTC; cdr3_aa: CASSPSGYGYTF
clone_size: .; j_call: TRBJ1-5; v_call: TRBV28; d_call: .; cdr3_nt: TGTGCCAGCAGTTTCGCCGGGAGCAATCAGCCCCAGCATTTT; cdr3_aa: CASSFAGSNQPQHF
clone_size: .; j_call: TRBJ2-7; v_call: TRBV6-5; d_call: TRBD2; cdr3_nt: TGTGCCAGCAGTACAGCGGGAGTTTTCTACGAGCAGTACTTC; cdr3_aa: CASSTAGVFYEQYF
clone_size: .; j_call: TRBJ2-1; v_call: TRBV7-6; d_call: .; cdr3_nt: TGTGCCAGCAGTTTAGGGGGGGAGGGCGGGAATGAGCAGTTCTTC; cdr3_aa: CASSLGGEGGNEQFF
clone_size: .; j_call: TRBJ2-5; v_call: TRBV2; d_call: TRBD2; cdr3_nt: TGTGCCAGCGGCGGACTAGCGGGAGGAGAGACCCAGTACTTC; cdr3_aa: CASGGLAGGETQYF
clone_size: .; j_call: TRBJ1-2; v_call: TRBV6-5; d_call: .; cdr3_nt: TGTGCCAGCAGTTCAAGCGGAGGGCAGGGCTACACCTTC; cdr3_aa: CASSSSGGQGYTF
clone_size: few; j_call: TRBJ1-1; v_call: TRBV21-1; d_call: .; cdr3_nt: TGTGCCAGCAGCAAGGTGCAGGGTTTGGACACTGAAGCTTTCTTT; cdr3_aa: CASSKVQGLDTEAFF
clone_size: .; j_call: TRBJ2-1; v_call: TRBV7-2; d_call: .; cdr3_nt: TGTGCCAGCAGCTTAGCGCATTCGGGGTTCGATGAGCAGTTCTTC; cdr3_aa: CASSLAHSGFDEQFF
clone_size: .; j_call: TRBJ2-1; v_call: TRBV5-1; d_call: .; cdr3_nt: TGCGCCAGCAGCTTGTTGGGGGCGGCTGAGCAGTTCTTC; cdr3_aa: CASSLLGAAEQFF
clone_size: .; j_call: TRBJ1-5; v_call: TRBV6-1; d_call: .; cdr3_nt: TGTGCCAGCAGGGAGGGCAATCAGCCCCAGCATTTT; cdr3_aa: CASREGNQPQHF
clone_size: .; j_call: TRBJ1-4; v_call: TRBV7-8; d_call: TRBD1; cdr3_nt: TGTGCCAGCAGACGAAACAGGGGGACTAATGAAAAACTGTTTTTT; cdr3_aa: CASRRNRGTNEKLFF